The 30 T cell receptor beta chains below come from one sample, sequenced in a study of T cells after yellow fever vaccination. TCRdb passed the 5' RACE reads through MiXCR, listing each CDR3 protein once. The data hold a few hundred thousand distinct CDR3 sequences, with around 20% observed a single time. The sequenced sample was PBMCs, obtained before the yellow fever booster vaccination. Source of these receptors: a man younger than 35 who received the YFV17D yellow fever vaccine.

The table lists this clonotype with a few counts. The rearrangement uses TRBV5-1 and TRBJ1-1, with a tentative D call TRBD1 (5 bases). The V end lost 0 bases, the J end lost 1 base, and 10 bases lay between the germline ends. The CDR3 sequence is 15 residues long. Per germline, CDR1 SGHRS and CDR2 YFSETQ. The CDR3 here is CASSLEGRRNTEAFF. CDR3 DNA sequence: TGCGCCAGCAGCTTGGAGGGGAGGAGGAACACTGAAGCTTTCTTT. The full variable domain, rest sourced from reference TRBV5-1 and TRBJ1-1, is KAGVTQTPRYLIKTRGQQVTLSCSPISGHRSVSWYQQTPGQGLQFLFEYFSETQRNKGNFPGRFSGRQFSNSRSEMNVSTLELGDSALYLCASSLEGRRNTEAFFGQGTRLTVV.

The chain couples TRBV12-3 or TRBV12-4 to TRBJ2-3; tentative D call: TRBD2 (6 bases). The CDR3 extends over 15 amino acids. The V and J ends lost 6 bases and 1 base respectively, with 14 bases between them. The CDR3 nucleotides read TGTGCCAGCAGGTTGGGAGCGGGCCGCACAGATACGCAGTATTTT. As protein: CASRLGAGRTDTQYF.

There are a few counts of this clonotype. V gene TRBV7-9 combines with J gene TRBJ2-3; tentative D call: TRBD2 (5 bases). Per germline, CDR1 SEHNR and CDR2 FQNEAQ (reference sequence). The germline V and J ends were trimmed by 0 bases and 6 bases, with 7 bases remaining between them. The CDR3 extends over 13 amino acids. CDR3 bases: TGTGCCAGCAGCTTAGCTGAGGGCGATACGCAGTATTTT. Its translation is CASSLAEGDTQYF.

The chain couples TRBV3-1 to TRBJ2-5; D may be TRBD1 (6 bases). V shed 4 bases and J shed 7 bases, with 13 bases lying between them. CDR3 size: 13 residues. The germline V gene has CDR1 LGHDT and CDR2 YNNKEL (reference sequence). The CDR3 bases are TGTGCCAGCAGCCGGGACAACCTCGGGACCCAGTACTTC. Protein product: CASSRDNLGTQYF.

The chain joins TRBV27 to TRBJ2-1; 12 positions match TRBD2. Trimming removed 9 bases from V and 9 bases from J; junction bases left unmatched: 6. The CDR3 contains 13 residues. Germline CDR1 reads MNHEY; CDR2 reads SMNVEV (reference sequence). CDR3 sequence reads: CASTSGGMSEQFF. In DNA, the CDR3 is TGTGCCAGTACTAGCGGGGGGATGAGTGAGCAGTTCTTC.

Of note for this clonotype: One end of the junction fails to match germline, which may point to a read error. For the CDR3, the DNA is TGTGCCAGCACCTTAAGCGGGGTAGGCACAGATACGCAGTATTTT. Protein: CASTLSGVGTDTQYF. The V and J genes are TRBV7-2 and TRBJ2-3; 7 bases fit TRBD2. The CDR3 sequence is 15 residues long. Germline values: CDR1 SGHTA, CDR2 FQGNSA.

In this sample, this clonotype turned up a few times. The genes are TRBV29-1 and TRBJ2-1; D possibly corresponds to TRBD2 (7 bases). The CDR3 sequence is 17 residues long. Trimming took off 7 bases at V and 0 bases at J, with 22 bases between the two ends. Germline V lookup: CDR1 SQVTM, CDR2 ANQGSEA. As DNA, the CDR3 is TGCAGCGGTGGGGGGCTAGCGGTACCGAGCTCCTACAATGAGCAGTTCTTC. Translated: CSGGGLAVPSSYNEQFF.

This clonotype was seen only a few times. The CDR3 sequence is CASSLVPTAAEAFF. CDR3 nucleotide sequence: TGCGCCAGCAGCTTGGTCCCCACCGCGGCTGAAGCTTTCTTT. This chain joins TRBV5-1 and TRBJ1-1; D is uncertain. V was clipped by 0 bases and J by 6 bases, with 12 bases between them. Germline V CDR1 and CDR2: SGHRS, YFSETQ. The CDR3 contains 14 residues.

In its sample, this clonotype was seen a few times. This rearrangement joins TRBV7-9 to TRBJ2-3; 13 positions match TRBD2. The CDR3 runs 13 residues. V shed 5 bases, J shed 14 bases, and the junction held 7 bases outside the gene matches. The germline V gene has CDR1 SEHNR and CDR2 FQNEAQ (reference sequence). The CDR3 loop reads CASSKGLAGLGYF. Written as DNA, the CDR3 is TGTGCCAGCAGCAAGGGACTAGCGGGGTTAGGGTATTTT. The whole variable domain, filled in from reference TRBV7-9 and TRBJ2-3, reads DTGVSQNPRHKITKRGQNVTFRCDPISEHNRLYWYRQTLGQGPEFLTYFQNEAQLEKSRLLSDRFSAERPKGSFSTLEIQRTEQGDSAMYLCASSKGLAGLGYFGPGTRLTVL.

This clonotype showed up just once. The CDR3 here is CAWEGNPQSYTF. As DNA, the CDR3 is TGTGCCTGGGAGGGAAACCCGCAAAGCTACACCTTC. The chain carries TRBV30 and TRBJ1-2; D remains unclear. In germline, CDR1 is GTSNPN, CDR2 SVGIG (reference sequence). The CDR3 totals 12 residues. V shed 5 bases and J shed 9 bases, with 16 bases lying between them.

The rearrangement joins TRBV6-5 to TRBJ2-4; TRBD1 matches 7 bases. After removal of 5 bases from V and 0 bases from J, the junction contained 7 bases not matched to a gene. Germline loops: CDR1 MNHEY, CDR2 SVGAGI. The CDR3 covers 16 residues. CDR3 residues: CASSIRQGLAKNIQYF. CDR3 in DNA: TGTGCCAGCAGTATTCGACAGGGCCTAGCCAAAAACATTCAGTACTTC.

This clonotype was found many times. The chain links TRBV18 to TRBJ2-1, with a possible D match to TRBD2 (5 bases). Trimming cost V 8 bases and J 0 bases, with 14 bases left between them. Germline-derived CDR1 and CDR2 are KGHSH and LQKENI. The length of the CDR3 is 15 residues. CDR3 in amino acids: CASGLRDLSYNEQFF. CDR3 DNA sequence: TGTGCCAGCGGACTTCGCGATCTCTCCTACAATGAGCAGTTCTTC.

This clonotype was seen more than once but under ten times. The chain uses TRBV7-2 and TRBJ2-7, with TRBD1 matching 8 bases. V was pared by 3 bases and J by 7 bases, with 8 bases of the junction left unmatched. This CDR3 contains 14 residues. Germline-derived CDR1 and CDR2 are SGHTA and FQGNSA. The CDR3 nucleotides read TGTGCCAGCAGCTTCGGCACAGGGGGATGGGAGCAGTACTTC. Translation gives CASSFGTGGWEQYF.

The chain carries TRBV5-6 and TRBJ2-5; D gene uncertain. The germline CDR1 and CDR2 sequences are SGHDT and YYEEEE. The ends were cut back, 0 bases at V and 4 bases at J, with 10 bases in the middle. The CDR3 sequence is 14 residues long. The CDR3 loop reads CASSLGNAIETQYF. CDR3 coding DNA: TGTGCCAGCAGCTTGGGGAACGCCATAGAGACCCAGTACTTC. The complete variable domain, with remaining parts taken from reference TRBV5-6 and TRBJ2-5, reads DAGVTQSPTHLIKTRGQQVTLRCSPKSGHDTVSWYQQALGQGPQFIFQYYEEEERQRGNFPDRFSGHQFPNYSSELNVNALLLGDSALYLCASSLGNAIETQYFGPGTRLLVL.

This clonotype has just a few counts. The rearrangement uses TRBV7-3 and TRBJ2-1, with 8 bases that match TRBD2. CDR1 SGHTA and CDR2 FQGTGA come from the germline V gene. The CDR3 covers 16 residues. The trim removed 3 bases at V and 0 bases at J, leaving 4 bases unmatched. CDR3 protein: CASSFLSGASYNEQFF. CDR3 bases: TGTGCCAGCAGCTTCCTTAGCGGGGCCTCCTACAATGAGCAGTTCTTC.

This clonotype occurred a few times. V is TRBV12-3 or TRBV12-4 and J is TRBJ2-3, with D possibly being TRBD1 (5 bases). The CDR3 has 12 amino acids. V lost 7 bases and J 13 bases, leaving 18 bases between the germline ends. The CDR3 nucleotides read TGTGCCAGCACCTCACAGGAGATTAAGAAGTATTTT. Its protein product is CASTSQEIKKYF.

The chain uses TRBV30 and TRBJ2-7, with D tentatively TRBD1 or TRBD2 (6 bases each). The germline gives CDR1 GTSNPN, CDR2 SVGIG (reference sequence). The CDR3 length is 13 residues. Trimming removed 5 bases at V and 5 bases at J, with 16 bases between. The CDR3 protein is CAWDTEGVHEQYF. CDR3 nucleotides: TGTGCCTGGGACACGGAGGGGGTCCACGAGCAGTACTTC.

V is TRBV5-1 and J is TRBJ1-6; D is unresolved. The CDR3 runs to 16 residues. Looked up from germline, CDR1 is SGHRS and CDR2 is YFSETQ. V was pared by 2 bases and J by 8 bases, with 17 bases between. CDR3 DNA: TGCGCCAGCAGCTTTTCTCCGGCCAAGCGGGATTCACCCCTCCACTTT. Its protein is CASSFSPAKRDSPLHF.

This clonotype was detected many times. The rearrangement uses TRBV12-3 or TRBV12-4 and TRBJ2-3; D is tentatively TRBD1 or TRBD2 (5 bases each). Deletions cut 8 bases from V and 5 bases from J, with 17 bases between. The CDR3 has 14 amino acids. This CDR3 is CASEGSPQGDTQYF. The CDR3 nucleotides are TGTGCCAGCGAGGGCAGCCCCCAGGGAGATACGCAGTATTTT.

The CDR3 loop is CASSKAPFPVTDTQYF. DNA for the CDR3: TGCGCCAGCAGCAAGGCCCCATTTCCTGTGACAGATACGCAGTATTTT. The chain carries TRBV4-3 and TRBJ2-3; D ambiguous. The V gene's germline CDR1 is LGHNA and CDR2 YSLEER. The CDR3 has 16 residues. Trimming left V 5 bases short and J 3 bases short, with 18 bases between.

The J gene is TRBJ2-7, the V gene TRBV7-2; D may be TRBD1 or TRBD2 (5 bases each). The CDR3 is 15 amino acids. The germline V and J ends were trimmed by 1 base and 5 bases, with 15 bases remaining between them. Per the germline V gene, CDR1 is SGHTA and CDR2 is FQGNSA. The CDR3, as DNA: TGTGCCAGCAGCTTAGTTAGGGCCGGGGACCACGAGCAGTACTTC. Its translation is CASSLVRAGDHEQYF.

The sample holds many counts of this clonotype. V and J are TRBV7-2 and TRBJ1-3; unclear D gene. V was clipped by 4 bases and J by 1 base, with 14 bases between them. The CDR3 runs to 16 residues. The germline V gene has CDR1 SGHTA and CDR2 FQGNSA. The DNA for the CDR3 is TGTGCCAGCAGCTGGGCGGGCCGTAGGTCTGGAAACACCATATATTTT. The encoded protein is CASSWAGRRSGNTIYF.

This clonotype was observed a few times. V gene TRBV3-1 combines with J gene TRBJ1-1; 7 bases map to TRBD1. Trimming at V came to 2 bases and at J to 10 bases, leaving 4 bases not matched to a gene. The CDR3 is made up of 12 amino acids. Germline assignment: CDR1 LGHDT and CDR2 YNNKEL (reference sequence). CDR3 DNA sequence: TGTGCCAGCAGCCAACGTGACAGGGCAGCTTTCTTT. Its translation: CASSQRDRAAFF.

At least ten counts were recorded for this clonotype. V and J are TRBV5-1 and TRBJ2-5; 7 nucleotides align to TRBD1. The CDR3 contains 13 residues. The J segment lost 2 bases and the V segment lost 6 bases, leaving 4 bases of the junction unmatched. Germline CDR1 and CDR2: SGHRS and YFSETQ. The CDR3 nucleotides read TGCGCCAGCACCACAGGGGTACAAGAGACCCAGTACTTC. This gives the protein CASTTGVQETQYF. The variable domain in full, completed from reference TRBV5-1 and TRBJ2-5, reads KAGVTQTPRYLIKTRGQQVTLSCSPISGHRSVSWYQQTPGQGLQFLFEYFSETQRNKGNFPGRFSGRQFSNSRSEMNVSTLELGDSALYLCASTTGVQETQYFGPGTRLLVL.

This clonotype was recorded a few times. V usage is TRBV28 and J usage is TRBJ2-2; 7 nucleotides align to TRBD1. Germline loops: CDR1 MDHEN, CDR2 SYDVKM. This CDR3 contains 15 residues. J was trimmed by 7 bases and V by 4 bases; bases with no gene match: 9. CDR3 loop: CASSSSDRKGGELFF. In DNA form, the CDR3 reads TGTGCCAGCAGTTCATCGGACAGGAAGGGCGGGGAGCTGTTTTTT.

V is TRBV12-3 or TRBV12-4 and J is TRBJ2-7; 10 bases agree with TRBD1. This CDR3 has 15 amino acids. V lost 4 bases, J lost 6 bases, and 9 bases stayed unmatched. The CDR3 region is CASSSPGQGWGEQYF. Here the CDR3 DNA reads TGTGCCAGCAGTTCCCCGGGACAGGGGTGGGGCGAGCAGTACTTC.

This clonotype was recorded a few times. J is TRBJ2-5 and V is TRBV12-3 or TRBV12-4; D possibly corresponds to TRBD1 (5 bases). V dropped 3 bases and J dropped 1 base, with 9 bases sitting between them. The CDR3 loop spans 14 amino acids. CDR3 bases: TGTGCCAGCAGTTTGGGGCAGTCCCAAGAGACCCAGTACTTC. Amino acid sequence: CASSLGQSQETQYF.

The gene calls are TRBV20-1 and TRBJ1-1; D is undetermined. CDR3 size: 13 residues. Between the trimmed V and J ends, which lost 3 bases and 0 bases, there was a span of 8 bases. CDR1 is DFQATT, CDR2 SNEGSKA, per germline (reference sequence). CDR3 nucleotides: TGCAGTGCTAGTCAGTCTTTGAACACTGAAGCTTTCTTT. Amino acid sequence: CSASQSLNTEAFF.

The genes are TRBV18 and TRBJ2-5; 11 bases are a match to TRBD2. Germline values: CDR1 KGHSH, CDR2 LQKENI. This CDR3 has 16 amino acids. Losses at the gene ends were 4 bases for V and 3 bases for J; bases not matched to a gene: 7. For the CDR3, the DNA is TGTGCCAGCTCACTTGAGACTAGCGGGGCCAAAGAGACCCAGTACTTC. Its protein is CASSLETSGAKETQYF.

There are a few counts of this clonotype. The chain uses TRBV25-1 and TRBJ1-5, with 8 bases identical to TRBD1. The ends lost 3 bases at V and 4 bases at J; junction bases unmatched: 8. Looked up from germline, CDR1 is MGHDK and CDR2 is SYGVNS. The CDR3 has 16 amino acids. The DNA of the CDR3 is TGTGCCAGCAGTGATGATGCCAGGGGGCTAAATCAGCCCCAGCATTTT. Protein sequence: CASSDDARGLNQPQHF. The entire variable domain, with the rest obtained from reference TRBV25-1 and TRBJ1-5, is as follows: EADIYQTPRYLVIGTGKKITLECSQTMGHDKMYWYQQDPGMELHLIHYSYGVNSTEKGDLSSESTVSRIRTEHFPLTLESARPSHTSQYLCASSDDARGLNQPQHFGDGTRLSIL.